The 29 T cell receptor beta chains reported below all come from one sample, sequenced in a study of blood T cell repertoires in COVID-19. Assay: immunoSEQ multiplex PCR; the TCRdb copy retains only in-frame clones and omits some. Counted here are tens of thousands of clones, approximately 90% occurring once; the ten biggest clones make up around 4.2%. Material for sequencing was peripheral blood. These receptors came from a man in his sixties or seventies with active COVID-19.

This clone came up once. The CDR3 protein is CATQPGQTYGYTF. CDR3 DNA sequence: TGTGCCACCCAACCGGGACAGACTTATGGCTACACCTTC. This chain joins TRBV19 and TRBJ1-2; 7 bases line up with TRBD1. Unmatched junction bases numbered 10, after V lost 10 bases and J lost 5 bases. The CDR3 length is 13 residues. CDR1 and CDR2 from the germline V gene are LNHDA and SQIVND (reference sequence).

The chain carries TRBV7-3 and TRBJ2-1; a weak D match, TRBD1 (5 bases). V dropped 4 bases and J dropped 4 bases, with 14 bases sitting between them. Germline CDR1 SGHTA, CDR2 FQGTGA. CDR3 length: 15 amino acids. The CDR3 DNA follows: TGTGCCAGCAGCTCTCCAGGGATGGCGTACAATGAGCAGTTCTTC. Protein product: CASSSPGMAYNEQFF.

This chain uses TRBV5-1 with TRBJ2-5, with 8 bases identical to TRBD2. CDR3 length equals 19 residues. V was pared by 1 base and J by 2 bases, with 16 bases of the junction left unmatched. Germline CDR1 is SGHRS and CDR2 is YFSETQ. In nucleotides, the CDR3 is TGCGCCAGCAGCTTGTTAGACGTGGGTGCTAGCGGGCCACAAGAGACCCAGTACTTC. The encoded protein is CASSLLDVGASGPQETQYF.

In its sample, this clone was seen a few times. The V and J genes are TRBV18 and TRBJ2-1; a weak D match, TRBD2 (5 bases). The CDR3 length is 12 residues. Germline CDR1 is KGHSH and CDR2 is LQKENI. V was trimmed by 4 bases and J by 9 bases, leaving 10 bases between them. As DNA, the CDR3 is TGTGCCAGCTCACGGGAGTCGGGTGAGCAGTTCTTC. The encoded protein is CASSRESGEQFF.

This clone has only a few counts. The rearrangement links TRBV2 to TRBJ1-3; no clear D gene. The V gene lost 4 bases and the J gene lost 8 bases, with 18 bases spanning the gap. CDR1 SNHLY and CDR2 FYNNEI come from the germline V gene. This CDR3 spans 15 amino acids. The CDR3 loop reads CASSAGGLPRDTIYF. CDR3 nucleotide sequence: TGTGCCAGCAGTGCGGGAGGGCTTCCTAGAGACACCATATATTTT.

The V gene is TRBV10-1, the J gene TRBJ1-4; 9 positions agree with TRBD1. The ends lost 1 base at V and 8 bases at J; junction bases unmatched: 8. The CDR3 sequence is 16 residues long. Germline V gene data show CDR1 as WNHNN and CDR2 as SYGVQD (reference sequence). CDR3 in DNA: TGCGCCAGCAGTGAGTTGCGGGACAGGGCCCCCGAAAAACTGTTTTTT. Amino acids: CASSELRDRAPEKLFF.

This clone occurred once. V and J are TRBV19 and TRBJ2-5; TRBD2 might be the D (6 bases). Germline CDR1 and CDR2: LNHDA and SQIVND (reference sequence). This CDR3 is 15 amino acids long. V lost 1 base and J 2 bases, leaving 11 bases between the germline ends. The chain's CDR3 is CASSIAPGRQETQYF. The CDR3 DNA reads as TGTGCCAGTAGTATAGCTCCAGGGAGGCAAGAGACCCAGTACTTC.

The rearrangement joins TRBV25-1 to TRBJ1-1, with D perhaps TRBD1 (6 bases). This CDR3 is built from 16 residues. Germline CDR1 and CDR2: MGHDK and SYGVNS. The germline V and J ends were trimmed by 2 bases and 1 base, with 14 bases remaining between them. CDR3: CASSEPGRGKNTEAFF. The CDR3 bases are TGTGCCAGCAGTGAACCTGGGAGGGGGAAGAACACTGAAGCTTTCTTT.

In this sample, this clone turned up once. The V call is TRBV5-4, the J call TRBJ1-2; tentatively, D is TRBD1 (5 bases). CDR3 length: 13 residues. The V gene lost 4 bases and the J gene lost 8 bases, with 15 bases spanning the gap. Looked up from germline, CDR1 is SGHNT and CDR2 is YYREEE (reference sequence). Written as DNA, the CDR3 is TGTGCCAGCAGCACCGCTGGGACTGCAGGCTACACCTTC. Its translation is CASSTAGTAGYTF.

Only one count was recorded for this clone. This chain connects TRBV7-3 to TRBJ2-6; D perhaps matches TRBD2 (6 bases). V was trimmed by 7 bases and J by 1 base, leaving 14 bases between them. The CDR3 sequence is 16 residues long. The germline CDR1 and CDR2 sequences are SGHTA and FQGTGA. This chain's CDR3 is CASTLNAGSGANVLTF. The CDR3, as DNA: TGTGCCAGCACCCTTAACGCGGGATCTGGGGCCAACGTCCTGACTTTC.

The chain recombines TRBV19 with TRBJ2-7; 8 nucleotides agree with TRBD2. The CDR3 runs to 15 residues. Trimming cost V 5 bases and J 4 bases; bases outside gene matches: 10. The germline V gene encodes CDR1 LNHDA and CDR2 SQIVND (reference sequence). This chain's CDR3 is CASSRGGPLRYEQYF. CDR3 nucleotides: TGTGCCAGTAGTCGGGGGGGGCCACTTCGTTACGAGCAGTACTTC.

For the CDR3, the DNA is TGTGCCAGCAGACCACAGGGGCCCAGCAATCAGCCCCAGCATTTT. This sequence encodes CASRPQGPSNQPQHF. This sequence joins TRBV6-5 and TRBJ1-5, with TRBD1 identical over 7 bases. The trim removed 6 bases at V and 1 base at J, leaving 6 bases unmatched. The CDR3 is 15 residues long. Per germline, CDR1 MNHEY and CDR2 SVGAGI.

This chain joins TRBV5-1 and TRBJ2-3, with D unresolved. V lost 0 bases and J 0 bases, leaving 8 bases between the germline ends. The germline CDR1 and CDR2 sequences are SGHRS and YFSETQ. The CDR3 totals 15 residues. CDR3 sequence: CASSLAVVSTDTQYF. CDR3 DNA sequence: TGCGCCAGCAGCTTGGCGGTAGTCAGCACAGATACGCAGTATTTT.

DNA for the CDR3: TGTGCCAGTAGCGGACTAGCGGGGAGGGATACGCAGTATTTT. This gives the protein CASSGLAGRDTQYF. The chain is built from TRBV19 and TRBJ2-3; 12 bases map to TRBD2. Germline-derived CDR1 and CDR2 are LNHDA and SQIVND (reference sequence). The CDR3 is 14 amino acids. V lost 6 bases to trimming and J lost 6 bases; unmatched junction nucleotides: 4.

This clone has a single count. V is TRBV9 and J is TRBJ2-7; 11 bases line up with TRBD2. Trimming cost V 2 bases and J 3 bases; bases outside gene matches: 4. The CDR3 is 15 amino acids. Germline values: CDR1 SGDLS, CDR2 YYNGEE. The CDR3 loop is CASSVGLAGGYEQYF. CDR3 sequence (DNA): TGTGCCAGCAGCGTCGGGCTAGCGGGAGGCTACGAGCAGTACTTC.

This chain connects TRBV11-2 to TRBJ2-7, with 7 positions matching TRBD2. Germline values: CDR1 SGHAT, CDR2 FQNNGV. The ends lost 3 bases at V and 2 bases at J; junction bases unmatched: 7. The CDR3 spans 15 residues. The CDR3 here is CASSLASGIPYEQYF. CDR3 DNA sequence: TGTGCCAGCAGCTTGGCCAGCGGGATCCCCTACGAGCAGTACTTC.

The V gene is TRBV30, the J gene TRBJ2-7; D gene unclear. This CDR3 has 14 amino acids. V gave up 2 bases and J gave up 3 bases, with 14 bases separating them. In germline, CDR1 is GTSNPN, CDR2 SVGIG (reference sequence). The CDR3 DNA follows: TGTGCCTGGAGTTGGTTGGCGGAAAACTACGAGCAGTACTTC. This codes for CAWSWLAENYEQYF.

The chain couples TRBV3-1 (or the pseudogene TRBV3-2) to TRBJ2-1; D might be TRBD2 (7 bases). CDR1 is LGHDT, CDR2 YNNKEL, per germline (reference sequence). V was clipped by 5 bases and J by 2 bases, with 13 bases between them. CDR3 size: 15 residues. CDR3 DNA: TGTGCCAGCAGCATGGGGGGGGCCCCCTACAATGAGCAGTTCTTC. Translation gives CASSMGGAPYNEQFF.

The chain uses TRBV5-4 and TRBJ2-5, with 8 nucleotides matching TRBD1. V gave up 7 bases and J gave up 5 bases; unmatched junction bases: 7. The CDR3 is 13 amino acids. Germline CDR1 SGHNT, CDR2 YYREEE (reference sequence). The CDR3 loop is CASARGPGETQYF. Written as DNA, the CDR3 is TGTGCCAGCGCCAGGGGGCCCGGTGAGACCCAGTACTTC.

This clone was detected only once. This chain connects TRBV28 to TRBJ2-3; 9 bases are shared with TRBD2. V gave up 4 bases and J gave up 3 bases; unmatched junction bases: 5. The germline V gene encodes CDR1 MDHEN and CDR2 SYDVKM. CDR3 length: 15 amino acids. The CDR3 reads CASSSGTSLTDTQYF. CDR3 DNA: TGTGCCAGCAGTTCCGGGACTAGCCTGACAGATACGCAGTATTTT. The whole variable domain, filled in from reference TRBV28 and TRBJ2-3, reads DVKVTQSSRYLVKRTGEKVFLECVQDMDHENMFWYRQDPGLGLRLIYFSYDVKMKEKGDIPEGYSVSREKKERFSLILESASTNQTSMYLCASSSGTSLTDTQYFGPGTRLTVL.

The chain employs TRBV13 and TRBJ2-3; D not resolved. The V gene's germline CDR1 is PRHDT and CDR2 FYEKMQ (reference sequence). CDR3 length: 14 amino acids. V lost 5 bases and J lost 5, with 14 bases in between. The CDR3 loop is CASSPGVPRDTQYF. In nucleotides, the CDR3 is TGTGCCAGCAGCCCGGGTGTTCCCCGAGATACGCAGTATTTT.

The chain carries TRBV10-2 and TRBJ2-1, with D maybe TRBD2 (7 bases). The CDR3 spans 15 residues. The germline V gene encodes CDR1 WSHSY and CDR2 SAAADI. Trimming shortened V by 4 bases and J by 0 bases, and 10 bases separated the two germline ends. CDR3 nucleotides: TGCGCCAGCAGTGGGGAGGGGGACTCCTACAATGAGCAGTTCTTC. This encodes CASSGEGDSYNEQFF.

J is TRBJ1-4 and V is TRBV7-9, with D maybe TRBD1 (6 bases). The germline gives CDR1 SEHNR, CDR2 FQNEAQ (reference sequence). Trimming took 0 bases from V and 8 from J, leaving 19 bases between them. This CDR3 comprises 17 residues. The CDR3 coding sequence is TGTGCCAGCAGCTTAGCGGTCGGCGGCAGGGGTAGAGAAAAACTGTTTTTT. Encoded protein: CASSLAVGGRGREKLFF.

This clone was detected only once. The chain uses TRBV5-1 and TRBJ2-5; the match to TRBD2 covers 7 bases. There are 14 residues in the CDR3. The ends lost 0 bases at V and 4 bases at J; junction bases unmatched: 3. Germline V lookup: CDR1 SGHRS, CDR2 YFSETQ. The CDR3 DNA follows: TGCGCCAGCAGCTTGGGGTTAGCGGGAGAGACCCAGTACTTC. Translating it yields CASSLGLAGETQYF.

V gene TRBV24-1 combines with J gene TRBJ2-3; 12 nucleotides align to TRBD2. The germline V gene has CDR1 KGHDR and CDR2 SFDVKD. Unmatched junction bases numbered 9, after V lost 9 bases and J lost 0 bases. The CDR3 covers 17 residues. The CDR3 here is CATAGLAGPTSTDTQYF. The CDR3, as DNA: TGTGCCACCGCCGGACTAGCGGGACCGACTAGCACAGATACGCAGTATTTT.

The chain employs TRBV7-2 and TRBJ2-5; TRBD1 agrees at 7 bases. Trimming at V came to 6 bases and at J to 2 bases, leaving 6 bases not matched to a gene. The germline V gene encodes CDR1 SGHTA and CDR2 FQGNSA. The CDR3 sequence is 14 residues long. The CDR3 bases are TGTGCCAGCAGGCCGGGGACAGCACAAGAGACCCAGTACTTC. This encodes CASRPGTAQETQYF.

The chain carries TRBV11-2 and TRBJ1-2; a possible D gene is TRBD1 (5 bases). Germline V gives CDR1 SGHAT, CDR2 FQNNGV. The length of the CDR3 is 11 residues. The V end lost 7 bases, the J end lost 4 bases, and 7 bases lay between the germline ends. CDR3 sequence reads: CASTGGYGYTF. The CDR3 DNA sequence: TGTGCCAGCACCGGGGGCTATGGCTACACCTTC.

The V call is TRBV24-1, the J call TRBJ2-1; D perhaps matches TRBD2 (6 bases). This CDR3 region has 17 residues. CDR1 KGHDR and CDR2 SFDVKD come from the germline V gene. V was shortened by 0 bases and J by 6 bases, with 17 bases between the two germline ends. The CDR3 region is CATSDLFYPNGGNEQFF. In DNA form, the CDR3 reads TGTGCCACCAGTGATTTGTTTTACCCGAACGGGGGCAATGAGCAGTTCTTC.

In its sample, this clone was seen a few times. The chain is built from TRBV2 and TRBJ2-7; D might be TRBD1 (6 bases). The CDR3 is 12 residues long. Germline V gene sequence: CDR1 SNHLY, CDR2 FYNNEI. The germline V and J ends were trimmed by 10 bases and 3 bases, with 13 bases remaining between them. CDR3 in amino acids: CATLGGRYEQYF. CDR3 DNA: TGTGCCACCCTAGGGGGTCGCTACGAGCAGTACTTC.